This record concerns one T cell receptor beta chain sequence. Its antigen remains unknown. Sequencing used immunoSEQ multiplex PCR; TCRdb keeps in-frame clones, though not all of them. The sample consists of fewer than 100,000 clones, 85% to 90% of them appearing once. The data are from a study of T cell responses to AZD1222 COVID-19 vaccine. Study conclusions and caveats: Females outnumbered males among donors, who were mostly white British; clonal diversity was possibly underestimated.

The germline gives CDR1 LNHNV, CDR2 YYDKDF (reference sequence). Trimming left V 5 bases short and J 0 bases short, with 11 bases between. CDR3 length: 15 residues. The sample was peripheral blood, taken 28 days after the second AZD1222 dose. The receptor comes from an adult who received the AZD1222 COVID-19 vaccine. The rearrangement uses TRBV15 and TRBJ1-3; D unclear. The CDR3 nucleotides read TGTGCCACCAGCGCCCGGGGAGGCTCTGGAAACACCATATATTTT. Protein: CATSARGGSGNTIYF.